The next 27 T cell receptor beta chains were all read from a single sample in a study of HIV-infected children after antiretroviral therapy interruption. The treatment was: PENTA 11 planned treatment interruption arm or continuous ART arm. A 3' RACE protocol on RNA, with unique molecular identifiers, produced the TCR library. In TCRdb, the 3' RACE reads were re-called with MiXCR into one record per CDR3 protein. The data hold about 86,000 distinct CDR3 sequences, with less than 7% observed a single time. The sequencing here drew on CD45RA+ CD4+ T cells from PBMCs, pooled from several time points, taken from a donor given antiretroviral therapy, either interrupted or continuous. This sample's subset: naive CD4+ CD45RA+ CD45RO- T cells. Receptor source: a pool of human donors with HIV.

The chain is built from TRBV5-1 and TRBJ2-7; D is possibly TRBD2 (6 bases). The V and J ends lost 4 bases and 4 bases respectively, with 15 bases between them. Germline loops: CDR1 SGHRS, CDR2 YFSETQ. This CDR3 has 14 amino acids. CDR3 sequence (DNA): TGCGCCAGCAGCCAGCCGGACGGACTATACGAGCAGTACTTC. It is translated as CASSQPDGLYEQYF.

This clonotype was counted many times. The rearrangement links TRBV28 to TRBJ2-7; no reliable D call. The V end was cut by 7 bases, the J end by 4 bases, with 11 bases between. The CDR3 is 12 residues long. Per the germline V gene, CDR1 is MDHEN and CDR2 is SYDVKM. CDR3 in amino acids: CASTTRPYEQYF. CDR3 nucleotide sequence: TGTGCCAGCACCACCAGGCCGTACGAGCAGTACTTC.

This clonotype showed up many times. The chain recombines TRBV7-9 with TRBJ2-3; unclear D gene. Germline CDR1 and CDR2: SEHNR and FQNEAQ (reference sequence). CDR3 length: 14 amino acids. V lost 4 bases and J 6 bases, leaving 14 bases between the germline ends. As DNA, the CDR3 is TGTGCCAGCAGCTCAATCGCCACCGACGATACGCAGTATTTT. Translating it yields CASSSIATDDTQYF. Supplemented by reference TRBV7-9 and TRBJ2-3, the full variable domain reads DTGVSQNPRHKITKRGQNVTFRCDPISEHNRLYWYRQTLGQGPEFLTYFQNEAQLEKSRLLSDRFSAERPKGSFSTLEIQRTEQGDSAMYLCASSSIATDDTQYFGPGTRLTVL.

Many counts were recorded for this clonotype. This chain uses TRBV29-1 with TRBJ2-2; tentative D call: TRBD1 (5 bases). Germline CDR1 and CDR2: SQVTM and ANQGSEA. Trimming pared 6 bases from V and 7 bases from J, leaving 12 bases between. The CDR3 is made up of 12 amino acids. The DNA for the CDR3 is TGCAGCGTGGCCCAGGGTTACGGGGAGCTGTTTTTT. It is translated as CSVAQGYGELFF.

This clonotype showed up many times. J is TRBJ1-2 and V is TRBV30; 7 bases align to TRBD1. After removal of 4 bases from V and 8 bases from J, the junction contained 4 bases not matched to a gene. The CDR3 covers 11 residues. CDR1 GTSNPN and CDR2 SVGIG come from the germline V gene (reference sequence). The CDR3 bases are TGTGCCTGGAACAGGGGAAAAGGCTACACCTTC. Its translation: CAWNRGKGYTF.

The V gene is TRBV3-1, the J gene TRBJ2-5; 11 positions agree with TRBD2. The CDR3 length is 15 residues. Germline V gene data show CDR1 as LGHDT and CDR2 as YNNKEL (reference sequence). V shed 6 bases, J shed 4 bases, and the junction held 7 bases outside the gene matches. The CDR3 DNA follows: TGTGCCAGCAGTCTCGGGACTAGCGGCCGAGAGACCCAGTACTTC. The encoded protein is CASSLGTSGRETQYF.

This clonotype was picked up many times. This chain joins TRBV7-2 and TRBJ2-7, with D uncertain. V was cut by 0 bases and J by 7 bases, with 16 bases left in between. Per the germline V gene, CDR1 is SGHTA and CDR2 is FQGNSA. The CDR3 is 15 amino acids. CDR3 nucleotide sequence: TGTGCCAGCAGCTTAGCCGCGGAGTCCATGGGGGAGCAGTACTTC. Translated: CASSLAAESMGEQYF.

This clonotype was seen at least ten times. The rearrangement links TRBV12-3 or TRBV12-4 to TRBJ2-2; no reliable D call. Deletions cut 6 bases from V and 1 base from J, with 12 bases between. The CDR3 covers 15 residues. CDR3 DNA sequence: TGTGCCAGCAGCCCTAACCAGATGAACACCGGGGAGCTGTTTTTT. It translates to CASSPNQMNTGELFF.

V is TRBV5-1 and J is TRBJ2-7; TRBD1 agrees at 8 bases. V lost 0 bases and J lost 3; bases outside the gene matches: 5. Per the germline V gene, CDR1 is SGHRS and CDR2 is YFSETQ. The CDR3 totals 15 residues. Here the CDR3 DNA reads TGCGCCAGCAGCTTGGTTGGGGGACAGGTCTACGAGCAGTACTTC. Protein sequence: CASSLVGGQVYEQYF.

The chain has TRBV6-1 and TRBJ1-6; TRBD1 might be the D (6 bases). CDR1 and CDR2 from the germline V gene are MNHNS and SASEGT. V was cut by 7 bases and J by 6 bases, with 19 bases left in between. The CDR3 loop spans 16 amino acids. The chain's CDR3 is CASKRNIQGINSPLHF. The CDR3 DNA is TGTGCCAGCAAAAGGAATATACAGGGAATTAATTCACCCCTCCACTTT.

In this sample, this clonotype turned up a few times. V gene TRBV5-1 combines with J gene TRBJ2-1, with a tentative D call TRBD1 (5 bases). This CDR3 contains 15 residues. V gave up 0 bases and J gave up 9 bases, with 16 bases separating them. Germline V gene lookup returns CDR1 SGHRS and CDR2 YFSETQ. The CDR3 DNA reads TGCGCCAGCAGCTTGGTCGGCAGGGAAAGGGGTGAGCAGTTCTTC. This codes for CASSLVGRERGEQFF.

The chain recombines TRBV5-1 with TRBJ1-1; TRBD1 is a possible D gene (5 bases). The germline CDR1 and CDR2 sequences are SGHRS and YFSETQ. The CDR3 has 12 amino acids. The V end lost 4 bases, the J end lost 11 bases, and 15 bases lay between the germline ends. CDR3 DNA: TGCGCCAGCAGCGTCGCCGGGACGGCGGCTTTCTTT. The encoded protein is CASSVAGTAAFF. Full variable domain (outside the CDR3, taken from reference TRBV5-1 and TRBJ1-1): KAGVTQTPRYLIKTRGQQVTLSCSPISGHRSVSWYQQTPGQGLQFLFEYFSETQRNKGNFPGRFSGRQFSNSRSEMNVSTLELGDSALYLCASSVAGTAAFFGQGTRLTVV.

This clonotype has at least ten counts. The V call is TRBV23-1, the J call TRBJ2-7; 9 bases line up with TRBD2. TRBV23-1 is assigned to the ORF class and has an uncertain function. The CDR3 has 15 amino acids. The junction had 8 bases not matched to a gene; V was cut back by 1 base and J by 7 bases. CDR3 sequence (DNA): TGCGCCAGCAGTCAATTAAGGTCTAGCGGGGCTGAGCAGTACTTC. Protein product: CASSQLRSSGAEQYF.

This clonotype was seen at least ten times. The chain joins TRBV25-1 to TRBJ1-2; possible D gene TRBD1, 5 bases. V lost 6 bases and J 1 base, leaving 18 bases between the germline ends. The CDR3 spans 16 residues. Germline CDR1 and CDR2: MGHDK and SYGVNS. The chain's CDR3 is CASSPEGRRVNYGYTF. Here the CDR3 DNA reads TGTGCCAGCAGCCCGGAGGGGAGGAGGGTTAACTATGGCTACACCTTC.

This clonotype was observed many times. The chain has TRBV7-3 and TRBJ2-2; 8 bases agree with TRBD2. Germline CDR1 and CDR2: SGHTA and FQGTGA. The CDR3 is 18 residues long. V was clipped by 1 base and J by 3 bases; unmatched bases: 10. The CDR3 DNA reads as TGTGCCAGCAGCTTAATACCGCGAGAAGCGGGGGACACCGGGGAGCTGTTTTTT. Its translation is CASSLIPREAGDTGELFF.

The chain couples TRBV19 to TRBJ2-1; D remains unclear. The germline V gene encodes CDR1 LNHDA and CDR2 SQIVND (reference sequence). The CDR3 length is 14 residues. Trimming stripped 7 bases from V and 9 bases from J, with 19 bases between. The CDR3 DNA is TGTGCCAGTAACCAAGGACCGCTTAATTCTGAGCAGTTCTTC. This gives the protein CASNQGPLNSEQFF.

The chain carries TRBV12-3 or TRBV12-4 and TRBJ1-2, with TRBD1 matching 9 bases. The trim removed 2 bases at V and 2 bases at J, leaving 3 bases unmatched. The CDR3 contains 15 residues. The CDR3 DNA reads as TGTGCCAGCAGTTTATTCGGGACAGGGAACTATGGCTACACCTTC. Translated: CASSLFGTGNYGYTF.

The table lists this clonotype with many counts. V usage is TRBV29-1 and J usage is TRBJ1-5, with 7 nucleotides matching TRBD1. Trimming removed 3 bases from V and 6 bases from J; junction bases left unmatched: 5. Germline V CDR1 and CDR2: SQVTM, ANQGSEA. The CDR3 consists of 13 residues. The CDR3 loop is CSVDSGGGQPQHF. The CDR3 coding sequence is TGCAGCGTTGATTCAGGGGGTGGTCAGCCCCAGCATTTT.

This clonotype came up many times. The chain joins TRBV14 to TRBJ2-2; D unresolved. V was pared by 3 bases and J by 5 bases, with 10 bases between. CDR3 length equals 14 residues. Germline V gene data show CDR1 as SGHDN and CDR2 as FVKESK. The CDR3 coding sequence is TGTGCCAGCAGCCAGGCCTGGAGAACCGGGGAGCTGTTTTTT. Translating it yields CASSQAWRTGELFF.

At least ten counts were recorded for this clonotype. This sequence joins TRBV6-2 or TRBV6-3 and TRBJ1-2; 7 nucleotides agree with TRBD1. Germline values: CDR1 MNHEY, CDR2 SVGEGT. This CDR3 has 12 amino acids. The V segment lost 10 bases and the J segment 3 bases; nucleotides outside the gene matches: 5. As DNA, the CDR3 is TGTGCCATCGAAGACAGGGACTATGGCTACACCTTC. It codes for CAIEDRDYGYTF.

This clonotype showed up many times. This sequence joins TRBV29-1 and TRBJ2-5; D is ambiguous. The CDR3 is made up of 12 amino acids. The V and J ends lost 6 bases and 1 base respectively, with 9 bases between them. Looked up from germline, CDR1 is SQVTM and CDR2 is ANQGSEA. The CDR3 here is CSVGRTQETQYF. The DNA of the CDR3 is TGCAGCGTCGGCCGGACCCAAGAGACCCAGTACTTC. The full variable domain, completed using reference TRBV29-1 and TRBJ2-5, is SAVISQKPSRDICQRGTSLTIQCQVDSQVTMMFWYRQQPGQSLTLIATANQGSEATYESGFVIDKFPISRPNLTFSTLTVSNMSPEDSSIYLCSVGRTQETQYFGPGTRLLVL.

This clonotype was picked up many times. The genes are TRBV2 and TRBJ2-2; a weak D match, TRBD1 (5 bases). This CDR3 is built from 15 residues. The germline V gene has CDR1 SNHLY and CDR2 FYNNEI. V was pared by 5 bases and J by 4 bases, with 14 bases between. The chain's CDR3 is CASSLGQGFTGELFF. CDR3 nucleotide sequence: TGTGCCAGCAGTTTGGGGCAGGGTTTCACCGGGGAGCTGTTTTTT.

The sample holds many counts of this clonotype. J is TRBJ1-5 and V is TRBV6-6; no definite D call. V was shortened by 0 bases and J by 2 bases, with 14 bases between the two germline ends. Germline CDR1 is MNHNY and CDR2 is SVGAGI (reference sequence). The CDR3 covers 17 residues. CDR3 sequence (DNA): TGTGCCAGCAGTTACTCGAGCGGGTTTGACGGCAATCAGCCCCAGCATTTT. It is translated as CASSYSSGFDGNQPQHF.

The CDR3 loop reads CASSSAGGPHEQYF. CDR3 nucleotides: TGTGCCAGCAGCTCAGCGGGGGGGCCCCACGAGCAGTACTTC. The V call is TRBV7-2, the J call TRBJ2-7; TRBD2 matches at 10 bases. This CDR3 contains 14 residues. Trimming removed 4 bases from V and 5 bases from J; junction bases left unmatched: 5. Germline V gene sequence: CDR1 SGHTA, CDR2 FQGNSA.

The V and J genes are TRBV5-1 and TRBJ1-1; D call uncertain. Trimming took off 4 bases at V and 6 bases at J, with 13 bases between the two ends. The CDR3 spans 13 residues. Germline CDR1 and CDR2: SGHRS and YFSETQ. In DNA, the CDR3 is TGCGCCAGCAGCCCCGAAGGGAGGGCTGAAGCTTTCTTT. Protein product: CASSPEGRAEAFF. The full variable domain, rest sourced from reference TRBV5-1 and TRBJ1-1, is KAGVTQTPRYLIKTRGQQVTLSCSPISGHRSVSWYQQTPGQGLQFLFEYFSETQRNKGNFPGRFSGRQFSNSRSEMNVSTLELGDSALYLCASSPEGRAEAFFGQGTRLTVV.

V usage is TRBV7-2 and J usage is TRBJ2-3; 10 bases are a match to TRBD2. Germline V gives CDR1 SGHTA, CDR2 FQGNSA. Trimming took 5 bases from V and 1 from J; bases not matched to a gene: 3. The CDR3 totals 15 residues. CDR3 nucleotide sequence: TGTGCCAGCAGCCGGGGGACTAGCGGCACAGATACGCAGTATTTT. It codes for CASSRGTSGTDTQYF.

The chain combines TRBV10-3 with TRBJ1-2, with D unresolved. The CDR3 contains 12 residues. Germline V CDR1 and CDR2: ENHRY, SYGVKD. V was pared by 4 bases and J by 3 bases, with 6 bases between. The chain's CDR3 is CAISGGDYGYTF. DNA for the CDR3: TGTGCCATCAGTGGTGGCGACTATGGCTACACCTTC.